What follows are 9 T cell receptor beta chains derived from one specimen sequenced in a study of control samples from healthy donors and cancer patients. Assay used: immunoSEQ multiplex PCR; TCRdb lists only in-frame clones, some missing. The table has 100,000 to 150,000 clones, over 75% seen once. The sequenced sample consisted of blood. The receptors stem from a man in his forties or fifties in good health.

J is TRBJ2-7 and V is TRBV7-9, with TRBD1 matching 8 bases. J gave up 2 bases and V 2 bases, and 5 bases lay outside the gene matches. CDR3 length: 15 amino acids. Germline V gives CDR1 SEHNR, CDR2 FQNEAQ (reference sequence). For the CDR3, the DNA is TGTGCCAGCAGCTTACCAGGACAGGGAGCCTACGAGCAGTACTTC. Its protein product is CASSLPGQGAYEQYF.

The gene calls are TRBV5-6 and TRBJ2-7; 8 nucleotides line up with TRBD2. CDR1 SGHDT and CDR2 YYEEEE come from the germline V gene. Losses at the gene ends were 4 bases for V and 5 bases for J; bases not matched to a gene: 5. The CDR3 runs to 13 residues. The CDR3 spells CASSLGRGDEQYF. CDR3 coding DNA: TGTGCCAGCAGCCTAGGGCGGGGGGACGAGCAGTACTTC.

The chain joins TRBV5-1 to TRBJ1-2, with a possible D match to TRBD1 (5 bases). The CDR3 contains 16 residues. Trimming pared 4 bases from V and 4 bases from J, leaving 20 bases between. Germline assignment: CDR1 SGHRS and CDR2 YFSETQ. CDR3 sequence (DNA): TGCGCCAGCAGCGTTGGTCTGCAGTCCGGGGGCTATGGCTACACCTTC. It is translated as CASSVGLQSGGYGYTF.

J is TRBJ1-1 and V is TRBV6-5; possible D gene TRBD1, 5 bases. The CDR3 runs 14 residues. V gave up 2 bases and J gave up 6 bases, with 13 bases separating them. Germline V CDR1 and CDR2: MNHEY, SVGAGI. DNA for the CDR3: TGTGCCAGCAGTTACGCCCCAGGGATGGCTGAAGCTTTCTTT. It codes for CASSYAPGMAEAFF.

The genes are TRBV24-1 and TRBJ2-5, with D hard to call. The CDR3 has 13 amino acids. Deletions cut 4 bases from V and 5 bases from J, with 10 bases between. Germline V gene sequence: CDR1 KGHDR, CDR2 SFDVKD. CDR3 amino acids: CATSDGQLETQYF. CDR3 in DNA: TGTGCCACCAGTGACGGGCAGTTGGAGACCCAGTACTTC.

The chain has TRBV28 and TRBJ2-5, with TRBD2 as a possible D gene (5 bases). Germline V gives CDR1 MDHEN, CDR2 SYDVKM. CDR3 length equals 15 residues. The germline V and J ends were trimmed by 2 bases and 5 bases, with 15 bases remaining between them. The CDR3 here is CASSLRYEGWETQYF. The CDR3 DNA reads TGTGCCAGCAGTTTACGTTACGAGGGCTGGGAGACCCAGTACTTC. The full variable domain, completed using reference TRBV28 and TRBJ2-5, is DVKVTQSSRYLVKRTGEKVFLECVQDMDHENMFWYRQDPGLGLRLIYFSYDVKMKEKGDIPEGYSVSREKKERFSLILESASTNQTSMYLCASSLRYEGWETQYFGPGTRLLVL.

The chain uses TRBV28 and TRBJ1-1; D uncertain. V was trimmed by 7 bases and J by 5 bases, leaving 20 bases between them. This CDR3 has 15 residues. CDR1 is MDHEN, CDR2 SYDVKM, per germline. The CDR3 DNA follows: TGTGCCAGCACCTCCGCTGCGGGCGGTGGGACTGAAGCTTTCTTT. It is translated as CASTSAAGGGTEAFF.

The gene calls are TRBV29-1 and TRBJ2-7; no reliable D call. V lost 5 bases, J lost 7 bases, and 12 bases lay in between. CDR1 SQVTM and CDR2 ANQGSEA come from the germline V gene. The CDR3 spans 11 residues. The DNA of the CDR3 is TGCAGCGTTCGAGTACTGTCGGAGCAGTACTTC. It specifies CSVRVLSEQYF.

The chain employs TRBV27 and TRBJ1-2, with 8 nucleotides matching TRBD1. J gave up 8 bases and V 6 bases, and 14 bases lay outside the gene matches. The CDR3 covers 15 residues. Germline V CDR1 and CDR2: MNHEY, SMNVEV (reference sequence). The CDR3 reads CASSPSVQGAGGYTF. In DNA form, the CDR3 reads TGTGCCAGCAGCCCCAGTGTTCAGGGGGCAGGGGGCTACACCTTC.